This T cell receptor (beta chain) was recorded in a study of human T cells and chemical hapten exposure. Looking at the study overall: Diphenylcyclopropenone doses were given weekly to the scalps of patients across the roughly 24-week study.

TCRdb analysed the RACE reads with MiXCR anew, one entry per CDR3 protein. The sample shows some 250,000 distinct CDR3 sequences, 7.5% to 9% of them seen only once. Time point: pre-sensitization, week 0. Treatment in this sample: therapeutic diphenylcyclopropenone sensitization with weekly scalp DPC. The sample holds a few counts of this clonotype. From germline, CDR1 is DFQATT and CDR2 SNEGSKA (reference sequence). V gave up 0 bases and J gave up 2 bases; unmatched junction bases: 5. The CDR3 covers 15 residues. The sequenced sample was whole blood, obtained in connection with sensitization to the hapten diphenylcyclopropenone (DPC). The chain couples TRBV20-1 to TRBJ2-3; 7 bases line up with TRBD1. The clonotype was recovered from a man aged 18 to 30 with alopecia areata. Some clones in this sample may be carry-over from other donors' samples. The CDR3 DNA reads as TGCAGTGCTAGAGATAGGGGGCGCTACACAGATACGCAGTATTTT. Translation: CSARDRGRYTDTQYF.